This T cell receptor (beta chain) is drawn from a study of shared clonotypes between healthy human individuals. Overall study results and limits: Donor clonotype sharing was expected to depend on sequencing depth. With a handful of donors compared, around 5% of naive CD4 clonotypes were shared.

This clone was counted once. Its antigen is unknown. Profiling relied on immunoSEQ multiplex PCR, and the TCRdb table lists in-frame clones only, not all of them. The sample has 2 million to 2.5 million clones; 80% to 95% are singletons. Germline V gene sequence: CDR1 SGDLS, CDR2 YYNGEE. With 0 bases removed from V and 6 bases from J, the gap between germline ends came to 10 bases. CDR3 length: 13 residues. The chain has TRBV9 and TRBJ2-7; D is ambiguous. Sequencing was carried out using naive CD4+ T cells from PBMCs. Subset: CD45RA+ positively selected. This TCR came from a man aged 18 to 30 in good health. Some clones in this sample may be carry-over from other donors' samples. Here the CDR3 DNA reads TGTGCCAGCAGCGTAGAAGGGTCCGGCGAGCAGTACTTC. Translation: CASSVEGSGEQYF.